The T cell receptor (beta chain) under discussion was sequenced for a study of blood T cells in healthy people across ages. In its sample, this clonotype was seen many times. A J-beta primer mix and a sample-barcoded 5' primer were used in a second PCR of roughly 6 to 11 cycles. TCRdb re-analysed the 5' RACE reads in MiXCR, keeping a single row per CDR3 protein. The data hold approximately 800,000 distinct CDR3 sequences, with 35% to 40% observed a single time. Germline-derived CDR1 and CDR2 are SGHRS and YFSETQ. This CDR3 has 15 residues. Trimming left V 2 bases short and J 3 bases short, with 15 bases between.

This sequence joins TRBV5-1 and TRBJ2-7; unclear D gene. Input material: blood. The source of this sequence is a young man in good health. The CDR3 coding sequence is TGCGCCAGCAGCTTACCCGGGCAAAGAATCTACGAGCAGTACTTC. Translated, it gives CASSLPGQRIYEQYF.